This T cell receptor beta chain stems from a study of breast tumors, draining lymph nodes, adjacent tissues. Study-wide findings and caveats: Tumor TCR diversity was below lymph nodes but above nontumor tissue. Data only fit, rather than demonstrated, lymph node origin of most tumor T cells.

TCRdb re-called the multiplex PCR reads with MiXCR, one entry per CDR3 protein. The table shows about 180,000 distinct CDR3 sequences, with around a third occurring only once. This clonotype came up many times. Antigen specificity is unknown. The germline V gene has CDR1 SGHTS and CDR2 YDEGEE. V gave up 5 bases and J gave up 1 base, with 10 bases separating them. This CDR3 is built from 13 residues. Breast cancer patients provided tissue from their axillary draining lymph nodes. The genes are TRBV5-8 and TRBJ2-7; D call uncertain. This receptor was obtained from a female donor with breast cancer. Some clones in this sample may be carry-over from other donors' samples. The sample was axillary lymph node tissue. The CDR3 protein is CASSFSLSYEQYF. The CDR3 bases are TGTGCCAGCAGTTTTAGTCTTTCCTACGAGCAGTACTTC.